The entry below gives a single T cell receptor beta chain sequence along with its context. Rearranged V-D-J TRB sequences were amplified with a mixed TRB-A/B primer pool. MiXCR, run by TCRdb on the multiplex PCR reads, gives a single entry per CDR3 protein. The data hold some 1,900 distinct CDR3 sequences, with about a fifth observed a single time. The V and J ends lost 5 bases and 3 bases respectively, with 17 bases between them. Germline assignment: CDR1 GTSNPN and CDR2 SVGIG (reference sequence). This CDR3 has 14 amino acids. These data are taken from a study of T cell repertoires in aging, cancer and after chemotherapy. The template was genomic DNA from peripheral blood, not RNA.

V and J are TRBV30 and TRBJ2-7, with D perhaps TRBD1 (5 bases). The TCR originated in a human donor with a solid tumor. Sequencing used blood. The CDR3 coding sequence is TGTGCCTGGGGGGCTCAACCGGGCAGCTACGAGCAGTACTTC. Translating it yields CAWGAQPGSYEQYF.